A single sample gave rise to the 27 T cell receptor beta chains below, sequenced in a study of cytomegalovirus exposure and HLA in healthy donors. Researchers ran the PCR with 60 Vbeta and 13 Jbeta primers. Profiled with immunoSEQ multiplex PCR; TCRdb holds only in-frame clones, not every one. The table lists 150,000 to 200,000 clones, around 80% of them singletons. Sequencing input: PBMCs. The receptors shown here come from a woman aged 18-29 years in good health and CMV-seronegative.

V and J are TRBV29-1 and TRBJ2-5; D is perhaps TRBD1 (5 bases). Trimming took 0 bases from V and 9 from J, leaving 20 bases between them. This CDR3 is built from 15 residues. CDR1 and CDR2 (germline): SQVTM, ANQGSEA. This CDR3 is CSVEDQNRQSYPQYF. CDR3 bases: TGCAGCGTTGAAGATCAGAACAGGCAGTCGTATCCCCAGTACTTC. Full variable domain (rest looked up from reference TRBV29-1 and TRBJ2-5): SAVISQKPSRDICQRGTSLTIQCQVDSQVTMMFWYRQQPGQSLTLIATANQGSEATYESGFVIDKFPISRPNLTFSTLTVSNMSPEDSSIYLCSVEDQNRQSYPQYFGPGTRLLVL.

This clone was seen a few times. The chain employs TRBV18 and TRBJ2-2; 13 bases line up with TRBD2. J gave up 5 bases and V 3 bases, and 6 bases lay outside the gene matches. Germline CDR1 is KGHSH and CDR2 is LQKENI. The CDR3 totals 17 residues. The CDR3 here is CASSPPGLAGVTGELFF. CDR3 nucleotide sequence: TGTGCCAGCTCACCCCCAGGACTAGCGGGAGTTACCGGGGAGCTGTTTTTT.

This clone was seen only a few times. This chain joins TRBV19 and TRBJ2-1; TRBD2 matches 8 bases. V dropped 0 bases and J dropped 7; count of bases not matched to a gene: 5. CDR1 and CDR2 from the germline V gene are LNHDA and SQIVND (reference sequence). The CDR3 extends over 15 amino acids. The CDR3 DNA follows: TGTGCCAGTAGTATAGAGGGTAGCGGGATTAATGAGCAGTTCTTC. This gives the protein CASSIEGSGINEQFF.

The chain carries TRBV19 and TRBJ1-2; D is undetermined. Trimming removed 4 bases at V and 4 bases at J, with 7 bases between. The germline gives CDR1 LNHDA, CDR2 SQIVND (reference sequence). The CDR3 loop spans 12 amino acids. The chain's CDR3 is CASSTLGYGYTF. In nucleotides, the CDR3 is TGTGCCAGTAGTACCCTAGGCTATGGCTACACCTTC.

A single count supports this clone. The chain has TRBV5-1 and TRBJ1-1; unclear D gene. In germline, CDR1 is SGHRS, CDR2 YFSETQ. V gave up 0 bases and J gave up 1 base, with 13 bases separating them. There are 16 residues in the CDR3. The CDR3 sequence is CASSLGATVGNTEAFF. CDR3 DNA: TGCGCCAGCAGCTTGGGGGCCACAGTCGGGAACACTGAAGCTTTCTTT.

This chain links TRBV18 with TRBJ1-4, with D unresolved. In germline, CDR1 is KGHSH, CDR2 LQKENI. V shed 2 bases and J shed 0 bases, with 10 bases lying between them. The CDR3 spans 16 residues. CDR3 residues: CASSPNFGATNEKLFF. DNA for the CDR3: TGTGCCAGCTCACCAAATTTCGGGGCAACTAATGAAAAACTGTTTTTT.

This chain joins TRBV10-2 and TRBJ1-4, with D uncertain. The CDR3 consists of 14 residues. Between the trimmed V and J ends, which lost 5 bases and 7 bases, there was a span of 14 bases. Per germline, CDR1 WSHSY and CDR2 SAAADI. CDR3 in amino acids: CASSRQHGGEKLFF. The DNA of the CDR3 is TGCGCCAGCAGTAGGCAGCATGGAGGTGAAAAACTGTTTTTT.

The chain couples TRBV11-3 to TRBJ2-3, with 7 bases fitting TRBD2. This CDR3 spans 13 amino acids. V gave up 8 bases and J gave up 1 base; unmatched junction bases: 3. Germline V lookup: CDR1 SGHNT, CDR2 YENEEA. CDR3 in DNA: TGTGCCAGCCTCACTAGCGGCACAGATACGCAGTATTTT. It translates to CASLTSGTDTQYF.

This rearrangement joins TRBV7-9 to TRBJ2-5, with D possibly being TRBD1 (5 bases). This CDR3 is 17 amino acids long. Germline V lookup: CDR1 SEHNR, CDR2 FQNEAQ (reference sequence). V was clipped by 3 bases and J by 5 bases, with 22 bases between them. The CDR3 region is CASSLWGSPAQAETQYF. Written as DNA, the CDR3 is TGTGCCAGCAGCTTGTGGGGCTCCCCGGCTCAAGCGGAGACCCAGTACTTC.

The CDR3 DNA sequence: TGTGCCAGCAGCCCAGGGGGCCGAGAACCGAACACCATATATTTT. Its protein is CASSPGGREPNTIYF. V and J are TRBV9 and TRBJ1-3; 8 bases map to TRBD1. CDR1 and CDR2 (germline): SGDLS, YYNGEE. V lost 4 bases, J lost 7 bases, and 10 bases stayed unmatched. CDR3 size: 15 residues.

V is TRBV9 and J is TRBJ1-4, with D perhaps TRBD1 (6 bases). The V gene's germline CDR1 is SGDLS and CDR2 YYNGEE. The CDR3 contains 14 residues. Trimming took off 2 bases at V and 7 bases at J, with 12 bases between the two ends. The CDR3 here is CASSVDSAGEKLFF. Written as DNA, the CDR3 is TGTGCCAGCAGCGTGGACAGTGCAGGTGAAAAACTGTTTTTT.

The chain joins TRBV5-6 to TRBJ1-2; 10 nucleotides agree with TRBD1. CDR1 SGHDT and CDR2 YYEEEE come from the germline V gene. The CDR3 covers 15 residues. V shed 6 bases and J 4 bases; nucleotides not matched to a gene: 9. In DNA form, the CDR3 reads TGTGCCAGCAACCTAGGGACAGGGGTTATCTATGGCTACACCTTC. It yields the protein CASNLGTGVIYGYTF.

A single count supports this clone. The junction and the germline gene differ at one end; a read error may be behind it. The J gene is TRBJ1-2, the V gene TRBV7-9; weak D call: TRBD1 (5 bases). There are 14 residues in the CDR3. CDR1 SEHNR and CDR2 FQNEAQ come from the germline V gene (reference sequence). CDR3: CSSSLAAGNYGYTF. The CDR3 bases are TGTTCCAGCAGCTTAGCGGCAGGGAACTATGGCTACACCTTC.

With respect to this clone: The sample contains more than one DNA sequence encoding this CDR3. The chain couples TRBV5-1 to TRBJ2-5; 10 bases are a match to TRBD1. The CDR3 sequence is 14 residues long. Looked up from germline, CDR1 is SGHRS and CDR2 is YFSETQ. Trimming at V came to 4 bases and at J to 4 bases, leaving 4 bases not matched to a gene. For the CDR3, the DNA is TGCGCCAGCAGCACGGGACAGGGGAGAGAGACCCAGTACTTC. Protein sequence: CASSTGQGRETQYF.

CDR3 in amino acids: CASTRTGATSPLHF. As DNA, the CDR3 is TGTGCCAGCACCCGGACAGGCGCTACATCACCCCTCCACTTT. This chain connects TRBV6-5 to TRBJ1-6, with TRBD1 matching over 7 bases. V shed 7 bases, J shed 10 bases, and the junction held 10 bases outside the gene matches. Germline CDR1 and CDR2: MNHEY and SVGAGI. The CDR3 totals 14 residues.

The gene calls are TRBV7-6 and TRBJ2-3, with 7 bases fitting TRBD1. This CDR3 has 15 residues. V shed 3 bases and J 1 base; nucleotides not matched to a gene: 4. CDR1 SGHVS and CDR2 FNYEAQ come from the germline V gene. As DNA, the CDR3 is TGTGCCAGCAGCTTGATACAGGGGCGCACAGATACGCAGTATTTT. Amino acid sequence: CASSLIQGRTDTQYF.

The chain is built from TRBV29-1 and TRBJ1-2, with TRBD1 as a possible D gene (5 bases). CDR3 length: 11 residues. The V gene lost 6 bases and the J gene lost 7 bases, with 12 bases spanning the gap. Germline CDR1 and CDR2: SQVTM and ANQGSEA. The CDR3 reads CSVGLLGGYTF. The CDR3 nucleotides are TGCAGCGTGGGACTCCTTGGTGGCTACACCTTC.

The chain combines TRBV28 with TRBJ1-2; D is possibly TRBD1 (5 bases). The germline V gene encodes CDR1 MDHEN and CDR2 SYDVKM. This CDR3 has 14 amino acids. V lost 6 bases and J 2 bases, leaving 13 bases between the germline ends. The CDR3 region is CASSVRGSNYGYTF. CDR3 DNA: TGTGCCAGCAGCGTCCGGGGGAGCAACTATGGCTACACCTTC.

This clone was observed a single time. DNA of the CDR3: TGTGCCAGCAGTTCTGGACAGATTACGAACACTGAAGCTTTCTTT. This gives the protein CASSSGQITNTEAFF. The chain carries TRBV2 and TRBJ1-1, with D possibly being TRBD1 (6 bases). This CDR3 contains 15 residues. V was pared by 5 bases and J by 1 base, with 14 bases between. Germline CDR1 is SNHLY and CDR2 is FYNNEI.

This chain connects TRBV5-4 to TRBJ2-6; perhaps TRBD1 as D (6 bases). Germline-derived CDR1 and CDR2 are SGHNT and YYREEE (reference sequence). V gave up 2 bases and J gave up 1 base, with 7 bases separating them. The CDR3 is 15 residues long. CDR3 in amino acids: CASSFTGSGANVLTF. DNA for the CDR3: TGTGCCAGCAGCTTTACAGGGTCTGGGGCCAACGTCCTGACTTTC.

V and J are TRBV10-3 and TRBJ2-1; 12 bases are a match to TRBD2. The CDR3 extends over 14 amino acids. The germline V gene encodes CDR1 ENHRY and CDR2 SYGVKD. J was trimmed by 8 bases and V by 6 bases; bases with no gene match: 5. This CDR3 reads CAIRRTSGIDEQFF. The CDR3 DNA reads as TGTGCCATCAGGAGGACTAGCGGGATTGATGAGCAGTTCTTC.

The genes are TRBV19 and TRBJ1-5, with D unresolved. Germline loops: CDR1 LNHDA, CDR2 SQIVND (reference sequence). This CDR3 is 17 amino acids long. Trimming cost V 3 bases and J 0 bases, with 15 bases left between them. The CDR3 loop reads CASSIMGGRNSNQPQHF. The CDR3 DNA follows: TGTGCCAGTAGTATTATGGGAGGGAGGAATAGCAATCAGCCCCAGCATTTT.

The chain employs TRBV27 and TRBJ2-7; 7 positions agree with TRBD1. CDR1 is MNHEY and CDR2 is SMNVEV in the germline V gene (reference sequence). V dropped 2 bases and J dropped 3; count of bases not matched to a gene: 7. This CDR3 comprises 15 residues. The CDR3 here is CASSLDRDKLYEQYF. CDR3 sequence (DNA): TGTGCCAGCAGTTTAGACAGGGATAAGCTCTACGAGCAGTACTTC.

The chain employs TRBV4-1 and TRBJ1-2; D possibly corresponds to TRBD1 (5 bases). In germline, CDR1 is MGHRA, CDR2 YSYEKL. The V end lost 3 bases, the J end lost 6 bases, and 17 bases lay between the germline ends. The CDR3 length is 15 residues. The CDR3 DNA is TGCGCCAGCAGCCACCTTGGAGGGGATCTCCATGGCTACACCTTC. Its protein is CASSHLGGDLHGYTF.

The V gene is TRBV18, the J gene TRBJ2-7; D is unclear. Trimming cost V 3 bases and J 4 bases, with 19 bases left between them. This CDR3 region has 16 residues. CDR1 is KGHSH, CDR2 LQKENI, per germline. The CDR3 coding sequence is TGTGCCAGCTCACCGCCTGGGTGGCAGGTACGGTACGAGCAGTACTTC. Its protein is CASSPPGWQVRYEQYF.

This clone came up a few times. Other DNA sequences of this sample code for an identical CDR3. The chain combines TRBV6-5 with TRBJ2-5; 8 nucleotides match TRBD1. Germline V gene sequence: CDR1 MNHEY, CDR2 SVGAGI. The V gene end was trimmed by 0 bases and the J gene end by 1 base; junction bases not matched to a gene: 4. The CDR3 consists of 16 residues. This CDR3 is CASSYSPGGGQETQYF. The CDR3 region has the DNA TGTGCCAGCAGTTACTCCCCAGGGGGCGGCCAAGAGACCCAGTACTTC.

The gene calls are TRBV30 and TRBJ2-1; 10 nucleotides line up with TRBD2. Germline V gene sequence: CDR1 GTSNPN, CDR2 SVGIG (reference sequence). The junction had 4 bases not matched to a gene; V was cut back by 2 bases and J by 9 bases. CDR3 length: 13 residues. This chain's CDR3 is CAWSLSGRSEQFF. CDR3 sequence (DNA): TGTGCCTGGAGTCTTAGCGGGAGGAGTGAGCAGTTCTTC.